This is a list of T cell receptor beta chains from one sample in a study of blood T cell repertoires in COVID-19. The data were produced by immunoSEQ multiplex PCR, yet TCRdb's version contains in-frame clones alone and is incomplete. The sample carries 300,000 to 350,000 clones, around 91% recorded once. Sequencing was performed on peripheral blood. These receptors were taken from a woman aged 18-29 years who had recovered from COVID-19. CDR3s include the opening cysteine and the closing phenylalanine or tryptophan. A D gene is named only where the DNA matches it firmly. Not all rows give a size; the values are once, few, many and, for expanded clones, a class.

D	V	size	J	DNA	CDR3
NA	TRBV7-2	once	TRBJ2-1	TGTGCCAGCACCCGACGGGAGTACAATGAGCAGTTCTTC	CASTRREYNEQFF
NA	TRBV4-3	NA	TRBJ2-3	TGCGCCAGCAGCCAAGACCACAATACGCAGTATTTT	CASSQDHNTQYF
TRBD2	TRBV11-3	NA	TRBJ2-2	TGTGCCAGCAGCCGTCACTTAGCGGGAGCGAACACCGGGGAGCTGTTTTTT	CASSRHLAGANTGELFF
TRBD2	TRBV5-1	NA	TRBJ2-1	TGCGCCAGCAGCTTGGGTGGGGGACTAGCGGGAGGGCCCTGGGCGTACAATGAGCAGTTCTTC	CASSLGGGLAGGPWAYNEQFF
TRBD1	TRBV2	NA	TRBJ1-3	TGTGCCAGCAGTCGACAGGGGTCCTCTGGAAACACCATATATTTT	CASSRQGSSGNTIYF
TRBD1	TRBV7-8	NA	TRBJ1-4	TGTGCCAGCAGCCCAGACAGGGTAACTAATGAAAAACTGTTTTTT	CASSPDRVTNEKLFF
NA	TRBV11-2	NA	TRBJ2-1	TGTGCCAGCAGCTCCGGTAGGACGGACTACTACAATGAGCAGTTCTTC	CASSSGRTDYYNEQFF
TRBD1	TRBV2	NA	TRBJ1-1	TGTGCCAGCAGTCTTAACAGGGGGCCCCCCTCGGGGACTGAAGCTTTCTTT	CASSLNRGPPSGTEAFF
TRBD2	TRBV9	NA	TRBJ2-3	TGTGCCAGCAGCGAAAGAGGACTAGCGGGAGGCCGCACAGATACGCAGTATTTT	CASSERGLAGGRTDTQYF
NA	TRBV27	NA	TRBJ2-3	TGTGCCAGCAGTTATGACAGATTCAGCACAGATACGCAGTATTTT	CASSYDRFSTDTQYF
TRBD2	TRBV24-1	NA	TRBJ2-1	TGTGCCACCAGTGATAGTGCTCCGGGACTAGCGGGAGGGCCGGCTTCCTACAATGAGCAGTTCTTC	CATSDSAPGLAGGPASYNEQFF
TRBD1	TRBV5-1	NA	TRBJ2-2	TGCGCCAGCAGTCCTGGACAGGGGTCCACCGGGGAGCTGTTTTTT	CASSPGQGSTGELFF
TRBD2	TRBV6-2/TRBV6-3	NA	TRBJ2-1	TGTGCCAGCAGTTACCCCGGGACTAGCGGGAGTAATGAGCAGTTCTTC	CASSYPGTSGSNEQFF
TRBD1	TRBV10-2	once	TRBJ1-1	TGCGCCAGCAGCCAGATGGGACAGGGTAAGACTGAAGCTTTCTTT	CASSQMGQGKTEAFF
TRBD1	TRBV7-2	NA	TRBJ2-4	TGTGCCAGCAGCTCGGGACAGGGTTTTCAAAACATTCAGTACTTC	CASSSGQGFQNIQYF
NA	TRBV6-2/TRBV6-3	NA	TRBJ2-1	TGTGCCAGCAGTTACATGGCTGAGCAGTTCTTC	CASSYMAEQFF
TRBD2	TRBV27	once	TRBJ2-3	TGTGCCAGCAGTCCCCTAGCGGGGAGCACAGATACGCAGTATTTT	CASSPLAGSTDTQYF
NA	TRBV11-3	NA	TRBJ1-1	TGTGCCAGCAGCTTAGTCAGTGGGGATAGCGCTGAAGCTTTCTTT	CASSLVSGDSAEAFF
NA	TRBV15	NA	TRBJ1-1	TGTGCCACCAGCAGAGATCCCCAGGGAAGGGCTGAAGCTTTCTTT	CATSRDPQGRAEAFF
TRBD1	TRBV24-1	NA	TRBJ1-4	TGTGCCACCAGAGGGTCAGGACAGGGAGAAAAACTGTTTTTT	CATRGSGQGEKLFF
TRBD1	TRBV24-1	NA	TRBJ1-5	TGTGCCACCAGCACAGGGACAGGGAGCAATCAGCCCCAGCATTTT	CATSTGTGSNQPQHF
TRBD1	TRBV5-6	NA	TRBJ1-2	TGTGCCAGCAGCCTGCTGACAGGGGGAAGGTTTGGCTACACCTTC	CASSLLTGGRFGYTF
TRBD2	TRBV7-6	NA	TRBJ2-1	TGTGCCAGCAGCTCCAGCGGGAGGCCCTACAATGAGCAGTTCTTC	CASSSSGRPYNEQFF
NA	TRBV27	NA	TRBJ2-1	TGTGCCAGCAGCCCTTATTACGACCTTAGCGAAACGGTCAATGAGCAGTTCTTC	CASSPYYDLSETVNEQFF
NA	TRBV2	NA	TRBJ1-4	TGTGCCAGCAGTGAACGCAGGGGAACTAATGAAAAACTGTTTTTT	CASSERRGTNEKLFF
TRBD1	TRBV29-1	NA	TRBJ1-5	TGCAGCGTTGGACAGGGAGTTAACAATCAGCCCCAGCATTTT	CSVGQGVNNQPQHF
TRBD1	TRBV2	NA	TRBJ1-5	TGTGCCAGCAGAAGACAGGGAAGCAATCAGCCCCAGCATTTT	CASRRQGSNQPQHF
NA	TRBV12-5	NA	TRBJ1-1	TGTGCTAGTGGTTCCCCTGAGCGGCGGAACACTGAAGCTTTCTTT	CASGSPERRNTEAFF
NA	TRBV7-9	NA	TRBJ2-3	TGTGCCAGCAGCTTAGCTTTTCCGGTGTCAGATACGCAGTATTTT	CASSLAFPVSDTQYF
TRBD2	TRBV4-3	NA	TRBJ2-1	TGCGCCAGCAGCCAAGTAGTTAGCGGGAGTGGGGGGTACAATGAGCAGTTCTTC	CASSQVVSGSGGYNEQFF
TRBD1	TRBV29-1	NA	TRBJ2-5	TGCAGCGTGAGGGACAGGCTCGAAGAGACCCAGTACTTC	CSVRDRLEETQYF
TRBD1	TRBV27	NA	TRBJ1-2	TGTGCCAGCTCTCGGACAGGGGACCTAAATGGCTACACCTTC	CASSRTGDLNGYTF
TRBD1	TRBV6-2/TRBV6-3	NA	TRBJ1-2	TGTGCCAGCAGTTACCGGGGACAGGGGGACTACACCTTC	CASSYRGQGDYTF
NA	TRBV7-2	NA	TRBJ2-5	TGTGCCAGCAGCGGCACCCCTACACAGGGATTGCAAGAGACCCAGTACTTC	CASSGTPTQGLQETQYF
NA	TRBV10-2	NA	TRBJ1-5	TGCGCCAGCAGTGAACGGAATCAGCCCCAGCATTTT	CASSERNQPQHF
NA	TRBV25-1	once	TRBJ2-1	TGTGCCAGCAGTGAGTCGCGACAGAGGAGCTCCTACAATGAGCAGTTCTTC	CASSESRQRSSYNEQFF
TRBD2	TRBV19	NA	TRBJ2-1	TGTGCCAGTAGCGTAGCGGGGGACAATGAGCAGTTCTTC	CASSVAGDNEQFF
TRBD2	TRBV19	once	TRBJ2-1	TGTGCCAGCTCCCCAAGCGGGAGGGTTTTCAATGAGCAGTTCTTC	CASSPSGRVFNEQFF
TRBD1	TRBV4-1	NA	TRBJ1-5	TGCGCCAGCAGCCAAGATGCACAGGGGAATCAGCCCCAGCATTTT	CASSQDAQGNQPQHF
TRBD2	TRBV5-8	NA	TRBJ2-1	TGTGCCAGCAGTCCTGGGACTAGCGGGAGTTACAATGAGCAGTTCTTC	CASSPGTSGSYNEQFF
TRBD1	TRBV7-2	few	TRBJ1-1	TGTGCCAGCAGCTTACTGGGCAGGGGGAGGACTGAAGCTTTCTTT	CASSLLGRGRTEAFF
NA	TRBV6-6	NA	TRBJ1-2	TGTGCCAGCAGTTACACGGGAGGGAACTATGGCTACACCTTC	CASSYTGGNYGYTF
NA	TRBV25-1	once	TRBJ2-3	TGTGCCAGCAGTGAATGGGGGGGCAGGTCGACTAGCACAGATACGCAGTATTTT	CASSEWGGRSTSTDTQYF
NA	TRBV6-5	NA	TRBJ1-6	TGTGCCAGCAGTAGAGGCCACAACTCACCCCTCCACTTT	CASSRGHNSPLHF
NA	TRBV11-3	once	TRBJ2-3	TGTGCCAGCAGCGAATCCGGGACTTTTACAGATACGCAGTATTTT	CASSESGTFTDTQYF
NA	TRBV4-3	once	TRBJ1-2	TGCGCCAGCAGCCAAGGCGGGGGGAACTATGGCTACACCTTC	CASSQGGGNYGYTF
TRBD1	TRBV10-3	once	TRBJ1-2	TGTGCCATCACCGGGACAGAGAAGTATGGCTACACCTTC	CAITGTEKYGYTF
TRBD1	TRBV19	NA	TRBJ2-1	TGTGCCAGTAGTATTAAGGGGGCTGGTGAGCAGTTCTTC	CASSIKGAGEQFF